The next 32 T cell receptor beta chains were all read from a single sample in a study of blood T cell repertoires in COVID-19. TCRdb keeps only in-frame clones here, not all; method: immunoSEQ multiplex PCR. Of hundreds of thousands of clones listed, around nine tenths are singletons. Sequencing was done on a sample of PBMCs or T cells enriched from blood (not recorded which). The receptors shown here come from a woman in her fifties or sixties in a cohort exposed to, infected with or recovered from COVID-19 (not recorded which).

The chain is built from TRBV4-3 and TRBJ1-4, with 8 bases matching TRBD1. The CDR3 spans 17 residues. J was trimmed by 7 bases and V by 1 base; bases with no gene match: 11. Per germline, CDR1 LGHNA and CDR2 YSLEER. The CDR3 region has the DNA TGCGCCAGCAGCCAAGGGCAGGCAGGGGGCGTCGGTGAAAAACTGTTTTTT. This sequence encodes CASSQGQAGGVGEKLFF.

This chain links TRBV5-3 with TRBJ2-2; 13 bases map to TRBD2. TRBV5-3 is an open reading frame, and its role is uncertain. The J segment lost 7 bases and the V segment lost 7 bases, leaving 13 bases of the junction unmatched. This CDR3 contains 17 residues. This CDR3 reads CARGIYGLAGVGGELFF. The CDR3 DNA reads as TGTGCCAGAGGTATCTATGGACTAGCGGGAGTCGGCGGGGAGCTGTTTTTT.

The chain uses TRBV7-8 and TRBJ1-2; possibly TRBD1 for D (5 bases). V lost 1 base to trimming and J lost 7 bases, with 13 bases between them. The CDR3 totals 14 residues. The V gene's germline CDR1 is SGHVS and CDR2 FQNEAQ. CDR3 in amino acids: CASSLVRGMGGYTF. The DNA for the CDR3 is TGTGCCAGCAGCTTAGTGCGGGGGATGGGTGGCTACACCTTC.

This rearrangement joins TRBV13 to TRBJ2-2, with a possible D match to TRBD2 (6 bases). The CDR3 loop spans 15 amino acids. Trimming left V 4 bases short and J 7 bases short, with 16 bases between. CDR1 is PRHDT and CDR2 is FYEKMQ in the germline V gene (reference sequence). CDR3 sequence (DNA): TGTGCCAGCAGCTCACGACTAGAGGCTTTCGGGGAGCTGTTTTTT. Protein product: CASSSRLEAFGELFF.

The CDR3 coding sequence is TGTGCCACCACCCGCGGTCTAGGCAATCAGCCCCAGCATTTT. Translation: CATTRGLGNQPQHF. The chain combines TRBV19 with TRBJ1-5, with unresolved D. Germline V CDR1 and CDR2: LNHDA, SQIVND (reference sequence). This CDR3 is built from 14 residues. Trimming took off 10 bases at V and 2 bases at J, with 15 bases between the two ends.

This sequence joins TRBV9 and TRBJ2-7, with TRBD1 matching over 8 bases. Germline lookup yields CDR1 SGDLS and CDR2 YYNGEE. With V trimmed by 0 bases and J by 3 bases, 5 bases remained unmatched. This CDR3 comprises 15 residues. The CDR3 coding sequence is TGTGCCAGCAGCGTAGGAACAGGGGGTGGCTACGAGCAGTACTTC. Its translation: CASSVGTGGGYEQYF.

This clone was seen a single time. This chain connects TRBV5-4 to TRBJ2-3; 9 bases fit TRBD2. Trimming took 5 bases from V and 0 from J; bases not matched to a gene: 7. This CDR3 spans 16 amino acids. Germline V lookup: CDR1 SGHNT, CDR2 YYREEE (reference sequence). The CDR3 DNA sequence: TGTGCCAGCAGTCCGGGACTAGCCGCTAGCACAGATACGCAGTATTTT. It yields the protein CASSPGLAASTDTQYF.

The chain links TRBV5-1 to TRBJ2-3; perhaps TRBD1 as D (6 bases). Per germline, CDR1 SGHRS and CDR2 YFSETQ. The germline V and J ends were trimmed by 4 bases and 5 bases, with 11 bases remaining between them. This CDR3 has 13 residues. For the CDR3, the DNA is TGCGCCAGCAGCAAGGGACACAGAGATACGCAGTATTTT. The encoded protein is CASSKGHRDTQYF.

The rearrangement links TRBV28 to TRBJ2-1, with 15 bases aligning to TRBD2. V shed 1 base and J 7 bases; nucleotides not matched to a gene: 2. The germline V gene encodes CDR1 MDHEN and CDR2 SYDVKM. The CDR3 runs to 16 residues. The CDR3 loop is CASSLLGLAGGNEQFF. The CDR3 nucleotides are TGTGCCAGCAGTTTATTAGGACTAGCGGGAGGGAATGAGCAGTTCTTC.

This chain joins TRBV19 and TRBJ2-5, with TRBD2 as a possible D gene (6 bases). Germline CDR1 is LNHDA and CDR2 is SQIVND (reference sequence). The V end was cut by 9 bases, the J end by 1 base, with 18 bases between. CDR3 length equals 15 residues. CDR3 residues: CASSSGDSIQETQYF. In nucleotides, the CDR3 is TGTGCCAGCTCTTCGGGAGACAGTATCCAAGAGACCCAGTACTTC.

The genes are TRBV4-2 and TRBJ1-5; no clear D gene. V lost 0 bases and J lost 4, with 10 bases in between. Germline CDR1 LGHNA, CDR2 YNFKEQ. The CDR3 totals 15 residues. Here the CDR3 reads CASSQELGRNQPQHF. CDR3 sequence (DNA): TGTGCCAGCAGCCAAGAATTAGGGAGAAATCAGCCCCAGCATTTT.

This clone was counted a few times. Here the CDR3 reads CSVRGRGTGELFF. The CDR3 DNA reads as TGCAGCGTTAGGGGGCGCGGCACCGGGGAGCTGTTTTTT. This rearrangement joins TRBV29-1 to TRBJ2-2, with 7 bases fitting TRBD1. Unmatched junction bases numbered 4, after V lost 5 bases and J lost 4 bases. In germline, CDR1 is SQVTM, CDR2 ANQGSEA. The CDR3 has 13 amino acids.

This clone appeared a single time. The V and J genes are TRBV7-9 and TRBJ1-1; D possibly corresponds to TRBD1 (5 bases). This CDR3 is 14 amino acids long. V lost 1 base, J lost 4 bases, and 10 bases lay in between. Germline V gene lookup returns CDR1 SEHNR and CDR2 FQNEAQ (reference sequence). Written as DNA, the CDR3 is TGTGCCAGCAGCTTAGTTTTGGGGGGCACTGAAGCTTTCTTT. This sequence encodes CASSLVLGGTEAFF.

The gene calls are TRBV11-2 and TRBJ2-1, with 10 nucleotides matching TRBD2. This CDR3 comprises 16 residues. The germline V gene encodes CDR1 SGHAT and CDR2 FQNNGV. V shed 2 bases, J shed 3 bases, and the junction held 4 bases outside the gene matches. The CDR3 spells CASSLSLAGNYNEQFF. The CDR3 nucleotides read TGTGCCAGCAGCTTATCACTAGCGGGAAACTACAATGAGCAGTTCTTC. Variable domain in full (rest from reference TRBV11-2 and TRBJ2-1): EAGVAQSPRYKIIEKRQSVAFWCNPISGHATLYWYQQILGQGPKLLIQFQNNGVVDDSQLPKDRFSAERLKGVDSTLKIQPAKLEDSAVYLCASSLSLAGNYNEQFFGPGTRLTVL.

This clone came up once. This sequence joins TRBV7-8 and TRBJ2-5, with 7 bases that match TRBD1. The CDR3 runs to 16 residues. The V gene's germline CDR1 is SGHVS and CDR2 FQNEAQ. V dropped 3 bases and J dropped 4; count of bases not matched to a gene: 11. The CDR3 region is CASSFSYRGSGETQYF. CDR3 sequence (DNA): TGTGCCAGCAGCTTCTCCTACAGGGGCTCGGGAGAGACCCAGTACTTC. The full variable domain, completed using reference TRBV7-8 and TRBJ2-5, is GAGVSQSPRYKVAKRGQDVALRCDPISGHVSLFWYQQALGQGPEFLTYFQNEAQLDKSGLPSDRFFAERPEGSVSTLKIQRTQQEDSAVYLCASSFSYRGSGETQYFGPGTRLLVL.

This chain uses TRBV25-1 with TRBJ2-4; weak D call: TRBD2 (5 bases). The germline V gene encodes CDR1 MGHDK and CDR2 SYGVNS. The CDR3 totals 14 residues. Trimming pared 2 bases from V and 0 bases from J, leaving 5 bases between. CDR3 in amino acids: CASSEAGAKNIQYF. The DNA of the CDR3 is TGTGCCAGCAGTGAAGCGGGAGCCAAAAACATTCAGTACTTC.

About this clone: Different DNA sequences within this sample yield the same CDR3. The CDR3 protein is CASSRGQGNEQFF. Written as DNA, the CDR3 is TGTGCCAGCTCACGGGGACAGGGCAATGAGCAGTTCTTC. The chain uses TRBV18 and TRBJ2-1; 9 bases are shared with TRBD1. The CDR3 totals 13 residues. V was clipped by 4 bases and J by 6 bases; unmatched bases: 1. Germline CDR1 reads KGHSH; CDR2 reads LQKENI. Full variable domain (rest looked up from reference TRBV18 and TRBJ2-1): NAGVMQNPRHLVRRRGQEARLRCSPMKGHSHVYWYRQLPEEGLKFMVYLQKENIIDESGMPKERFSAEFPKEGPSILRIQQVVRGDSAAYFCASSRGQGNEQFFGPGTRLTVL.

The genes are TRBV5-4 and TRBJ2-1; D call uncertain. The V end was cut by 3 bases, the J end by 7 bases, with 8 bases between. Germline V lookup: CDR1 SGHNT, CDR2 YYREEE (reference sequence). This CDR3 contains 12 residues. Here the CDR3 reads CASSSQSNEQFF. The CDR3, as DNA: TGTGCCAGCAGCTCCCAGTCGAATGAGCAGTTCTTC.

The chain links TRBV6-5 to TRBJ1-2; 8 nucleotides line up with TRBD1. CDR3 size: 16 residues. The germline V gene has CDR1 MNHEY and CDR2 SVGAGI. V dropped 0 bases and J dropped 1; count of bases not matched to a gene: 4. CDR3: CASSYSTGVYNYGYTF. The DNA of the CDR3 is TGTGCCAGCAGTTACTCGACAGGGGTTTATAACTATGGCTACACCTTC.

The chain joins TRBV27 to TRBJ2-3; 12 positions match TRBD2. Germline CDR1 and CDR2: MNHEY and SMNVEV (reference sequence). V gave up 6 bases and J gave up 5 bases; unmatched junction bases: 6. The CDR3 length is 15 residues. The chain's CDR3 is CASSRRLAGEDTQYF. The CDR3 DNA reads TGTGCCAGCAGCCGAAGACTAGCGGGAGAAGATACGCAGTATTTT.

This clone showed up just a few times. The V gene is TRBV18, the J gene TRBJ1-2; TRBD1 matches 8 bases. The CDR3 loop spans 15 amino acids. The V gene's germline CDR1 is KGHSH and CDR2 LQKENI. Trimming at V came to 2 bases and at J to 4 bases, leaving 6 bases not matched to a gene. The CDR3: CASSPTTGEGYGYTF. The CDR3 DNA is TGTGCCAGCTCACCAACGACAGGGGAGGGCTATGGCTACACCTTC.

Here the CDR3 DNA reads TGTGCCAGTATCGCAACGTGGGCCGGCTATGGCTACACCTTC. It codes for CASIATWAGYGYTF. The chain links TRBV19 to TRBJ1-2; the D is unclear. Germline lookup yields CDR1 LNHDA and CDR2 SQIVND (reference sequence). The V end lost 7 bases, the J end lost 4 bases, and 16 bases lay between the germline ends. This CDR3 spans 14 amino acids.

The chain employs TRBV7-2 and TRBJ2-7, with D uncertain. The ends were cut back, 2 bases at V and 4 bases at J, with 12 bases in the middle. CDR1 is SGHTA and CDR2 is FQGNSA in the germline V gene. The CDR3 loop spans 14 amino acids. CDR3 DNA sequence: TGTGCCAGCAGCTTACCCAGGAAATCGTACGAGCAGTACTTC. This encodes CASSLPRKSYEQYF. Using reference TRBV7-2 and TRBJ2-7 for the parts outside the CDR3, the full variable domain is GAGVSQSPSNKVTEKGKDVELRCDPISGHTALYWYRQSLGQGLEFLIYFQGNSAPDKSGLPSDRFSAERTGGSVSTLTIQRTQQEDSAVYLCASSLPRKSYEQYFGPGTRLTVT.

This clone was recorded once. This chain uses TRBV2 with TRBJ2-1; 7 bases line up with TRBD2. This CDR3 is 14 amino acids long. J gave up 2 bases and V 7 bases, and 5 bases lay outside the gene matches. The V gene's germline CDR1 is SNHLY and CDR2 FYNNEI. The CDR3 DNA sequence: TGTGCCAGCAAAATGACTAGCCCCTACAATGAGCAGTTCTTC. Translated: CASKMTSPYNEQFF. Looking up the rest from reference TRBV2 and TRBJ2-1 gives the full variable domain: EPEVTQTPSHQVTQMGQEVILRCVPISNHLYFYWYRQILGQKVEFLVSFYNNEISEKSEIFDDQFSVERPDGSNFTLKIRSTKLEDSAMYFCASKMTSPYNEQFFGPGTRLTVL.

This chain joins TRBV9 and TRBJ2-2; D unresolved. The length of the CDR3 is 13 residues. The germline gives CDR1 SGDLS, CDR2 YYNGEE. Trimming cost V 0 bases and J 6 bases, with 6 bases left between them. The CDR3, as DNA: TGTGCCAGCAGCGTAGTGGTAGCCGGGGAGCTGTTTTTT. As protein: CASSVVVAGELFF.

For the CDR3, the DNA is TGTGCCAGCAGCCCACGGACTAGCGGCCGATCGAACACCGGGGAGCTGTTTTTT. As protein: CASSPRTSGRSNTGELFF. The rearrangement links TRBV7-3 to TRBJ2-2; 10 bases are a match to TRBD2. With V trimmed by 5 bases and J by 0 bases, 9 bases remained unmatched. In germline, CDR1 is SGHTA, CDR2 FQGTGA. The CDR3 totals 18 residues.

The CDR3 loop reads CASSYGTGVDEQYF. In nucleotides, the CDR3 is TGTGCCAGCAGTTACGGGACAGGGGTTGACGAGCAGTACTTC. The chain couples TRBV6-5 to TRBJ2-7; TRBD1 aligns across 10 bases. With V trimmed by 2 bases and J by 5 bases, 3 bases remained unmatched. Germline values: CDR1 MNHEY, CDR2 SVGAGI. The CDR3 has 14 amino acids.

In this sample, this clone turned up once. The chain couples TRBV28 to TRBJ1-1; tentative D call: TRBD1 (5 bases). This CDR3 contains 13 residues. Per germline, CDR1 MDHEN and CDR2 SYDVKM. The V gene lost 6 bases and the J gene lost 2 bases, with 10 bases spanning the gap. CDR3 sequence reads: CASSWDFNTEAFF. The CDR3 DNA sequence: TGTGCCAGCAGCTGGGACTTTAACACTGAAGCTTTCTTT.

The chain links TRBV24-1 to TRBJ2-1, with 12 bases fitting TRBD2. CDR1 is KGHDR, CDR2 SFDVKD, per germline. V dropped 3 bases and J dropped 9; count of bases not matched to a gene: 14. This CDR3 spans 18 amino acids. DNA of the CDR3: TGTGCCACCAGTGATCCTCTTTCCCCTAGCGGGAGGGCCGGTGAGCAGTTCTTC. The encoded protein is CATSDPLSPSGRAGEQFF.

This clone was found once. This sequence joins TRBV5-1 and TRBJ1-1, with D tentatively TRBD1 (6 bases). Per the germline V gene, CDR1 is SGHRS and CDR2 is YFSETQ. V was trimmed by 0 bases and J by 1 base, leaving 10 bases between them. This CDR3 has 15 amino acids. In DNA, the CDR3 is TGCGCCAGCAGCTTGGTCAAACAGGGGAACACTGAAGCTTTCTTT. As protein: CASSLVKQGNTEAFF. The full variable domain, in which reference TRBV5-1 and TRBJ1-1 provide the parts outside the CDR3, is KAGVTQTPRYLIKTRGQQVTLSCSPISGHRSVSWYQQTPGQGLQFLFEYFSETQRNKGNFPGRFSGRQFSNSRSEMNVSTLELGDSALYLCASSLVKQGNTEAFFGQGTRLTVV.

The chain couples TRBV20-1 to TRBJ2-7, with TRBD2 identical over 11 bases. Trimming cost V 3 bases and J 3 bases; bases outside gene matches: 10. The CDR3 consists of 16 residues. Germline V gene data show CDR1 as DFQATT and CDR2 as SNEGSKA (reference sequence). The CDR3 sequence is CSASGASGRSNYEQYF. CDR3 in DNA: TGCAGTGCTAGTGGGGCTAGCGGGAGGTCCAACTACGAGCAGTACTTC.

The rearrangement links TRBV19 to TRBJ1-6; D may be TRBD1 (5 bases). The CDR3 contains 16 residues. With 3 bases removed from V and 12 bases from J, the gap between germline ends came to 21 bases. Germline V CDR1 and CDR2: LNHDA, SQIVND (reference sequence). Here the CDR3 reads CASSMQGGRGVRPLHF. The CDR3 coding sequence is TGTGCCAGTAGTATGCAAGGCGGGCGGGGGGTGAGACCCCTCCACTTT. The full variable domain, completed using reference TRBV19 and TRBJ1-6, is DGGITQSPKYLFRKEGQNVTLSCEQNLNHDAMYWYRQDPGQGLRLIYYSQIVNDFQKGDIAEGYSVSREKKESFPLTVTSAQKNPTAFYLCASSMQGGRGVRPLHFGNGTRLTVT.